This T cell receptor beta chain was sequenced in a study of spatial heterogeneity in lung cancer. TCRdb analysed the 5' RACE reads with MiXCR anew, one entry per CDR3 protein. The sample has 17,000 or so distinct CDR3 sequences, about a fifth seen once. Germline values: CDR1 MDHEN, CDR2 SYDVKM. The V end was cut by 11 bases, the J end by 2 bases, with 10 bases between. The CDR3 sequence is 12 residues long. Time point here: sample taken at primary tumor resection. Whole RNA, which was extracted from tumor, nontumor lung tissue or frozen PBMC, was sequenced without any cell sorting. The rearrangement joins TRBV28 to TRBJ1-5; no clear D. The receptor was isolated from a female donor with early-stage non-small cell lung cancer. This specimen consisted of PBMCs, obtained at surgery. CDR3 coding DNA: TGTGCCGGCACCCATGGCAATCAGCCCCAGCATTTT. It codes for CAGTHGNQPQHF.